This passage covers 31 T cell receptor beta chains from one sample sequenced in a study of blood T cells in healthy people across ages. Next came a second PCR, run for about 6 to 12 cycles, which used a sample-barcoded 5' primer along with a J-beta primer mix. MiXCR, applied by TCRdb to the 5' RACE reads, yields one record per CDR3 protein. Of approximately 810,000 distinct CDR3 sequences listed, 30% to 45% are singletons. The sample comprised blood. The receptors originated from a man aged 18 to 29 in good health.

The chain joins TRBV4-2 to TRBJ2-7, with D perhaps matching TRBD2 (5 bases). CDR1 and CDR2 (germline): LGHNA, YNFKEQ. Deletions cut 0 bases from V and 1 base from J, with 13 bases between. The CDR3 has 16 residues. The DNA of the CDR3 is TGTGCCAGCAGCCAAGAAATGGCCGGGGAATCCTACGAGCAGTACTTC. Encoded protein: CASSQEMAGESYEQYF.

The chain combines TRBV20-1 with TRBJ2-2; D is undetermined. The length of the CDR3 is 13 residues. Trimming took 6 bases from V and 0 from J, leaving 8 bases between them. The germline V gene has CDR1 DFQATT and CDR2 SNEGSKA (reference sequence). CDR3 protein: CSAPRANTGELFF. CDR3 DNA sequence: TGCAGTGCCCCCCGGGCGAACACCGGGGAGCTGTTTTTT.

The table lists this clonotype with many counts. The rearrangement links TRBV4-3 to TRBJ1-2, with 7 bases aligning to TRBD1. V dropped 4 bases and J dropped 4; count of bases not matched to a gene: 9. CDR3 length: 15 amino acids. CDR1 is LGHNA and CDR2 is YSLEER in the germline V gene. DNA for the CDR3: TGCGCCAGCAGCCCGACGGCCAGGGGGACCTATGGCTACACCTTC. Amino acids: CASSPTARGTYGYTF.

The table lists this clonotype with a few counts. Germline is not matched at one junction end, which may reflect a read error. V and J are TRBV7-2 and TRBJ2-3; possibly TRBD2 for D (5 bases). Germline-derived CDR1 and CDR2 are SGHTA and FQGNSA. CDR3 length: 13 residues. Written as DNA, the CDR3 is TGTGCCGGCAGCTTAATCACTAGTGATACGCAGTATTTT. Translation: CAGSLITSDTQYF.

This clonotype was counted between two and nine times. This sequence joins TRBV11-2 and TRBJ2-3; a possible D gene is TRBD2 (6 bases). The ends were cut back, 8 bases at V and 0 bases at J, with 15 bases in the middle. The CDR3 has 15 amino acids. In germline, CDR1 is SGHAT, CDR2 FQNNGV. CDR3 coding DNA: TGTGCCAGCGGTCGGGAGTACCCTAGCACAGATACGCAGTATTTT. Translation gives CASGREYPSTDTQYF.

This clonotype showed up many times. The chain is built from TRBV29-1 and TRBJ2-1, with a tentative D call TRBD2 (6 bases). Germline V gives CDR1 SQVTM, CDR2 ANQGSEA. This CDR3 comprises 15 residues. V lost 3 bases and J lost 0, with 12 bases in between. The CDR3 loop reads CSVDRDSSSYNEQFF. DNA of the CDR3: TGCAGCGTTGACCGGGACTCAAGCTCCTACAATGAGCAGTTCTTC.

V is TRBV20-1 and J is TRBJ2-3; TRBD1 matches 11 bases. This CDR3 has 13 residues. Germline V CDR1 and CDR2: DFQATT, SNEGSKA (reference sequence). V dropped 6 bases and J dropped 4; count of bases not matched to a gene: 3. The CDR3 region has the DNA TGCAGTGCCATGGGACAGGGGGCAGATACGCAGTATTTT. Its translation is CSAMGQGADTQYF.

The table lists this clonotype with many counts. The V call is TRBV7-2, the J call TRBJ2-1; tentatively, D is TRBD1 (5 bases). V was pared by 5 bases and J by 5 bases, with 25 bases between. This CDR3 contains 18 residues. Germline CDR1 is SGHTA and CDR2 is FQGNSA. The CDR3 bases are TGTGCCAGCAGCCGTTACTTTTTAGGACAACTATTAAACAATGAGCAGTTCTTC. It encodes CASSRYFLGQLLNNEQFF. The full variable domain, with the rest looked up from reference TRBV7-2 and TRBJ2-1, is GAGVSQSPSNKVTEKGKDVELRCDPISGHTALYWYRQSLGQGLEFLIYFQGNSAPDKSGLPSDRFSAERTGGSVSTLTIQRTQQEDSAVYLCASSRYFLGQLLNNEQFFGPGTRLTVL.

The chain employs TRBV12-3 or TRBV12-4 and TRBJ1-2, with D possibly TRBD1 on 5 matching bases. The CDR3 covers 14 residues. V was trimmed by 5 bases and J by 5 bases, leaving 15 bases between them. The CDR3 loop is CASSVGGDDYGYTF. The DNA for the CDR3 is TGTGCCAGCAGTGTGGGAGGGGACGATTATGGCTACACCTTC.

The chain carries TRBV12-3 or TRBV12-4 and TRBJ2-2; weak D call: TRBD1 (5 bases). The V gene lost 9 bases and the J gene lost 0 bases, with 11 bases spanning the gap. The CDR3 covers 14 residues. This CDR3 is CASPKGANTGELFF. The CDR3 nucleotides are TGTGCCAGTCCCAAAGGGGCGAACACCGGGGAGCTGTTTTTT.

This clonotype was observed a handful of times. CDR3 sequence (DNA): TGTGCCAGCAGTTGGAGGACAGTAGGACAGGGGAACACCCAGTACTTC. Protein product: CASSWRTVGQGNTQYF. The chain links TRBV6-2 or TRBV6-3 to TRBJ2-4; 9 bases agree with TRBD1. Germline-derived CDR1 and CDR2 are MNHEY and SVGEGT. Germline trimming cut 4 bases from V and 13 bases from J; bases unmatched to any gene: 17. This CDR3 comprises 16 residues.

This clonotype has more than one count but fewer than ten. The chain employs TRBV20-1 and TRBJ1-5; unclear D gene. V gave up 3 bases and J gave up 0 bases, with 12 bases separating them. In germline, CDR1 is DFQATT, CDR2 SNEGSKA (reference sequence). This CDR3 is 15 amino acids long. CDR3 amino acids: CSASQSYYSNQPQHF. In DNA, the CDR3 is TGCAGTGCTAGTCAATCATATTATAGCAATCAGCCCCAGCATTTT.

The chain is built from TRBV4-2 and TRBJ2-3; maybe TRBD2 (6 bases). Germline V lookup: CDR1 LGHNA, CDR2 YNFKEQ. The V and J ends lost 1 base and 4 bases respectively, with 18 bases between them. The CDR3 sequence is 17 residues long. This chain's CDR3 is CASSQVRRRAPPDTQYF. As DNA, the CDR3 is TGTGCCAGCAGCCAAGTCCGGCGGAGGGCCCCCCCAGATACGCAGTATTTT.

In this sample, this clonotype turned up a few times. J is TRBJ1-4 and V is TRBV5-6; no reliable D call. Trimming removed 1 base at V and 5 bases at J, with 12 bases between. The germline V gene encodes CDR1 SGHDT and CDR2 YYEEEE. The CDR3 loop spans 15 amino acids. The CDR3 DNA sequence: TGTGCCAGCAGCTTGTACAGTCTACGAAATGAAAAACTGTTTTTT. Translated: CASSLYSLRNEKLFF.

This clonotype appeared a few times. The chain has TRBV7-6 and TRBJ1-2; no clear D. Per germline, CDR1 SGHVS and CDR2 FNYEAQ. Deletions cut 5 bases from V and 8 bases from J, with 15 bases between. CDR3 size: 13 residues. CDR3 residues: CASSERSGNGYTF. CDR3 in DNA: TGTGCCAGCAGCGAAAGGTCGGGGAACGGCTACACCTTC.

V and J are TRBV20-1 and TRBJ2-1, with 7 nucleotides matching TRBD1. Looked up from germline, CDR1 is DFQATT and CDR2 is SNEGSKA (reference sequence). Trimming removed 4 bases from V and 9 bases from J; junction bases left unmatched: 9. CDR3 length: 13 amino acids. CDR3 bases: TGCAGTGCTAATCCAGGGGGTGGGGGTGAGCAGTTCTTC. Protein: CSANPGGGGEQFF.

Concerning this clonotype: A single base separates this from a much larger clone, so it may be a read error. The V call is TRBV12-3 or TRBV12-4, the J call TRBJ2-1, with 11 nucleotides matching TRBD2. TRBJ2-7 explains the end of the DNA better; the J call may be wrong. The CDR3 totals 19 residues. CDR3 sequence: CASSPWTSGPVGSYNEQYF. In DNA, the CDR3 is TGTGCCAGCAGTCCTTGGACTAGCGGGCCCGTTGGTTCCTACAATGAGCAGTACTTC.

The chain joins TRBV10-2 to TRBJ1-6; D perhaps matches TRBD1 (6 bases). The V gene's germline CDR1 is WSHSY and CDR2 SAAADI. The CDR3 sequence is 15 residues long. Trimming cost V 8 bases and J 7 bases, with 18 bases left between them. CDR3 amino acids: CASSTSTGTNSPLHF. CDR3 nucleotides: TGCGCCAGCTCTACCTCGACAGGCACGAATTCACCCCTCCACTTT.

This clonotype was picked up a small number of times. This chain connects TRBV7-2 to TRBJ1-4; D remains unclear. This CDR3 comprises 14 residues. The germline V and J ends were trimmed by 3 bases and 8 bases, with 13 bases remaining between them. CDR1 and CDR2 (germline): SGHTA, FQGNSA. CDR3 sequence (DNA): TGTGCCAGCAGCTTGAACGGGGAAGGAGAAAAACTGTTTTTT. Translated, it gives CASSLNGEGEKLFF. Full variable domain (rest looked up from reference TRBV7-2 and TRBJ1-4): GAGVSQSPSNKVTEKGKDVELRCDPISGHTALYWYRQSLGQGLEFLIYFQGNSAPDKSGLPSDRFSAERTGGSVSTLTIQRTQQEDSAVYLCASSLNGEGEKLFFGSGTQLSVL.

This clonotype was seen a handful of times. This chain connects TRBV28 to TRBJ2-1; the D is unclear. V lost 3 bases, J lost 7 bases, and 22 bases lay in between. In germline, CDR1 is MDHEN, CDR2 SYDVKM. CDR3 size: 17 residues. CDR3 protein: CASSFPPRIGWNNEQFF. The CDR3 nucleotides are TGTGCCAGCAGTTTTCCCCCCCGGATTGGGTGGAATAATGAGCAGTTCTTC. The complete variable domain, with remaining parts taken from reference TRBV28 and TRBJ2-1, reads DVKVTQSSRYLVKRTGEKVFLECVQDMDHENMFWYRQDPGLGLRLIYFSYDVKMKEKGDIPEGYSVSREKKERFSLILESASTNQTSMYLCASSFPPRIGWNNEQFFGPGTRLTVL.

This clonotype has a handful of counts. The V call is TRBV29-1, the J call TRBJ2-7; 7 bases align to TRBD1. Germline values: CDR1 SQVTM, CDR2 ANQGSEA. Unmatched junction bases numbered 5, after V lost 4 bases and J lost 2 bases. This CDR3 is 13 amino acids long. The CDR3 spells CSVVATGAYEQYF. The DNA of the CDR3 is TGCAGCGTTGTTGCTACAGGGGCCTACGAGCAGTACTTC.

The chain joins TRBV3-1 to TRBJ2-5; TRBD2 agrees at 8 bases. Germline CDR1 LGHDT, CDR2 YNNKEL (reference sequence). The junction had 9 bases not matched to a gene; V was cut back by 5 bases and J by 4 bases. The CDR3 runs 15 residues. This CDR3 is CASSVSGMPPETQYF. The CDR3 region has the DNA TGTGCCAGCAGCGTTAGCGGGATGCCCCCAGAGACCCAGTACTTC.

A few counts support this clonotype. This chain links TRBV7-3 with TRBJ2-1; D is undetermined. The CDR3 is 15 amino acids. CDR1 is SGHTA, CDR2 FQGTGA, per germline. V shed 2 bases and J shed 6 bases, with 14 bases lying between them. The CDR3 loop reads CASSLGLGGSNEQFF. CDR3 coding DNA: TGTGCCAGCAGCTTAGGTCTGGGTGGTAGCAATGAGCAGTTCTTC.

The V and J genes are TRBV20-1 and TRBJ2-5; no definite D call. The CDR3 covers 12 residues. Trimming removed 6 bases at V and 5 bases at J, with 13 bases between. Germline CDR1 reads DFQATT; CDR2 reads SNEGSKA (reference sequence). Written as DNA, the CDR3 is TGCAGTGCCCAGAGCATGAGGGAGACCCAGTACTTC. Amino acids: CSAQSMRETQYF.

This clonotype came up many times. The V call is TRBV25-1, the J call TRBJ2-1; no clear D. The V gene's germline CDR1 is MGHDK and CDR2 SYGVNS. The CDR3 is made up of 13 amino acids. Trimming left V 3 bases short and J 0 bases short, with 3 bases between. CDR3 loop: CASSDGSYNEQFF. The CDR3 coding sequence is TGTGCCAGCAGTGATGGCTCCTACAATGAGCAGTTCTTC.

The J gene is TRBJ2-5, the V gene TRBV12-3 or TRBV12-4; D may be TRBD2 (6 bases). Trimming shortened V by 6 bases and J by 5 bases, and 16 bases separated the two germline ends. The CDR3 is 14 amino acids. The CDR3 region has the DNA TGTGCCAGCAGGGCGGGGTCCAAGGGGGAGACCCAGTACTTC. Encoded protein: CASRAGSKGETQYF.

This chain joins TRBV4-3 and TRBJ1-1; possible D gene TRBD1, 6 bases. Germline V gives CDR1 LGHNA, CDR2 YSLEER. The V and J ends lost 2 bases and 8 bases respectively, with 12 bases between them. CDR3 length equals 13 residues. The CDR3: CASSQRTAMEAFF. DNA for the CDR3: TGCGCCAGCAGCCAAAGGACAGCCATGGAAGCTTTCTTT.

The chain combines TRBV15 with TRBJ2-7; D not resolved. Germline V CDR1 and CDR2: LNHNV, YYDKDF (reference sequence). This CDR3 spans 13 amino acids. V gave up 4 bases and J gave up 0 bases, with 7 bases separating them. The CDR3 nucleotides read TGTGCCACCAGCATTATAGACTCCTACGAGCAGTACTTC. It codes for CATSIIDSYEQYF.

Comment on this clonotype: A clone one base away is much larger, so this may be a read error. This chain uses TRBV5-1 with TRBJ2-5; 9 bases are shared with TRBD2. TRBJ2-7 matches the DNA end more closely, so the J call is doubtful. CDR1 is SGHRS, CDR2 YFSETQ, per germline. The CDR3 spans 14 residues. DNA for the CDR3: TGCGCCAGTTCAGGCCCTAGCGGGGATCACGAGCAGTACTTC. It encodes CASSGPSGDHEQYF.

The chain combines TRBV12-3 or TRBV12-4 with TRBJ2-1, with 8 bases that match TRBD2. This CDR3 contains 14 residues. V dropped 1 base and J dropped 10; count of bases not matched to a gene: 6. CDR3 amino acids: CASSLGTGGQEQFF. CDR3 in DNA: TGTGCCAGCAGTTTAGGAACGGGGGGGCAAGAGCAGTTCTTC.

This clonotype was observed a handful of times. The V gene is TRBV20-1, the J gene TRBJ2-1; D unresolved. V was cut by 6 bases and J by 0 bases, with 15 bases left in between. From germline, CDR1 is DFQATT and CDR2 SNEGSKA (reference sequence). The CDR3 contains 15 residues. The CDR3, as DNA: TGCAGTGCGCCGGGCCCGCTAAGCTCCTACAATGAGCAGTTCTTC. Translation gives CSAPGPLSSYNEQFF.